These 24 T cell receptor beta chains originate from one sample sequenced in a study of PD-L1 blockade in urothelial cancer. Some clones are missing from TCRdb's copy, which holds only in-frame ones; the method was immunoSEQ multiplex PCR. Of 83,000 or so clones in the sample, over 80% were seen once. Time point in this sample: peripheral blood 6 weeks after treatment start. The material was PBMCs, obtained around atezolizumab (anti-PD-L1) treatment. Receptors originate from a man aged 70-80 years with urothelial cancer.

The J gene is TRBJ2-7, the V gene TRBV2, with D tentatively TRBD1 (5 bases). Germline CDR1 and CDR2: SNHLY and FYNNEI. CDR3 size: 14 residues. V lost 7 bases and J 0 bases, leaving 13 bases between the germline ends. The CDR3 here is CASKGQLSSYEQYF. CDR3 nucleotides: TGTGCCAGCAAAGGACAATTAAGCTCCTACGAGCAGTACTTC.

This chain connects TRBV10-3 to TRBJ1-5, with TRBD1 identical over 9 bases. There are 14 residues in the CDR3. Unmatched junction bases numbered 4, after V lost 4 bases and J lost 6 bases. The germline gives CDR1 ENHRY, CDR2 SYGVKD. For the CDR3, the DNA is TGTGCCATCAGTGGGACAGGGGTGGGTCAGCCCCAGCATTTT. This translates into CAISGTGVGQPQHF.

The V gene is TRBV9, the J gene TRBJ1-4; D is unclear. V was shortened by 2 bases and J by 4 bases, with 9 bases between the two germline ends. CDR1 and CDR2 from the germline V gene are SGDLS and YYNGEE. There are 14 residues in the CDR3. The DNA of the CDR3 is TGTGCCAGCAGCGTCCAGGATGGTAATGAAAAACTGTTTTTT. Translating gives CASSVQDGNEKLFF.

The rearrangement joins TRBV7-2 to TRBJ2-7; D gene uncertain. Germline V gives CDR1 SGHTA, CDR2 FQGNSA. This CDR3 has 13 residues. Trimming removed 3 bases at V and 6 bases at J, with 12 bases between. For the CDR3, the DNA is TGTGCCAGCAGCTTCGAGGCCAGAAGCGAGCAGTACTTC. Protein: CASSFEARSEQYF.

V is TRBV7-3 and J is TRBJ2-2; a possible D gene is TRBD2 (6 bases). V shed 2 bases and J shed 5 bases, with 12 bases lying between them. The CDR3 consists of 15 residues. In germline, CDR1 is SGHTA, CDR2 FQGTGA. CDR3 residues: CASSLDGLSTGELFF. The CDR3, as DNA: TGTGCCAGCAGCTTAGATGGACTATCAACCGGGGAGCTGTTTTTT.

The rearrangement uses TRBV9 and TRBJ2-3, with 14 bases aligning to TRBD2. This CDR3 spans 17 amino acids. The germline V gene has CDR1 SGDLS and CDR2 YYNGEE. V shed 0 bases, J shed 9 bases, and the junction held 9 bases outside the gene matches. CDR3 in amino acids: CASSVETSGRGRGTQYF. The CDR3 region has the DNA TGTGCCAGCAGCGTAGAGACTAGCGGGAGGGGGAGGGGCACGCAGTATTTT.

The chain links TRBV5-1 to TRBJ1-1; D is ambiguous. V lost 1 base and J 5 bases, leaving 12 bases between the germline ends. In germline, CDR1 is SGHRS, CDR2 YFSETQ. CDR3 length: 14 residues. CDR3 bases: TGCGCCAGCAGCTTGCGGGGATGGGGAACTGAAGCTTTCTTT. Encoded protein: CASSLRGWGTEAFF. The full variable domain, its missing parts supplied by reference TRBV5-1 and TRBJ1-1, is KAGVTQTPRYLIKTRGQQVTLSCSPISGHRSVSWYQQTPGQGLQFLFEYFSETQRNKGNFPGRFSGRQFSNSRSEMNVSTLELGDSALYLCASSLRGWGTEAFFGQGTRLTVV.

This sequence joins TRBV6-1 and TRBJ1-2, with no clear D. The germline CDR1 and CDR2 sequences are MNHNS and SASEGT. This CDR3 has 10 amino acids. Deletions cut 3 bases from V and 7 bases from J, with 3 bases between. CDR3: CASSDFGYTF. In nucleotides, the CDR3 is TGTGCCAGCAGTGACTTTGGCTACACCTTC.

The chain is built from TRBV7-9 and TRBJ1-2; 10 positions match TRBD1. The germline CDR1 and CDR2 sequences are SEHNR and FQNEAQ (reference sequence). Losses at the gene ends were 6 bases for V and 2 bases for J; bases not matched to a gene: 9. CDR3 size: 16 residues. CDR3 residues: CASSPIRDRGNYGYTF. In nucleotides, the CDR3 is TGTGCCAGCAGTCCTATCCGGGACAGGGGCAACTATGGCTACACCTTC.

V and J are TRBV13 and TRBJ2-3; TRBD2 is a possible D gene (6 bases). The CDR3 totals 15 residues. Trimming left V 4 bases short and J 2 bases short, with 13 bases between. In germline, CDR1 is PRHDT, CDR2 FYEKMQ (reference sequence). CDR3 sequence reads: CASSSPGLTTDTQYF. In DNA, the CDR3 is TGTGCCAGCAGCTCCCCGGGACTTACCACAGATACGCAGTATTTT.

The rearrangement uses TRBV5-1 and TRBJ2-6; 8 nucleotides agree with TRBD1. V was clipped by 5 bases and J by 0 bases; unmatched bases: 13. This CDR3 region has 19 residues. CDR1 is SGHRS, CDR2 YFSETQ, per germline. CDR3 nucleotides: TGCGCCAGCAGAAAGCAACCGGGACAGGTGCCCTCTGGGGCCAACGTCCTGACTTTC. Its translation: CASRKQPGQVPSGANVLTF.

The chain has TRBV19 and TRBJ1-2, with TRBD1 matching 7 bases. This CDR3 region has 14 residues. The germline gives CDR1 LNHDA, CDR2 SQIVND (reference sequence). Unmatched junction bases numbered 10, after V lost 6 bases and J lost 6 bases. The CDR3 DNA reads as TGTGCCAGTAGAGGATTTCGACAGGGCCATGGCTACACCTTC. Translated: CASRGFRQGHGYTF. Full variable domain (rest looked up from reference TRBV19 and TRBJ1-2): DGGITQSPKYLFRKEGQNVTLSCEQNLNHDAMYWYRQDPGQGLRLIYYSQIVNDFQKGDIAEGYSVSREKKESFPLTVTSAQKNPTAFYLCASRGFRQGHGYTFGSGTRLTVV.

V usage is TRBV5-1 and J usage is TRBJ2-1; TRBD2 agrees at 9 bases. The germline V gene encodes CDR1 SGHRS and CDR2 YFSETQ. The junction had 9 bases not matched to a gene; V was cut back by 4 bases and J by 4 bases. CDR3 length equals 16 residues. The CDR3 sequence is CASSLRASGVYNEQFF. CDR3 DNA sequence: TGCGCCAGCAGCCTCCGGGCTAGCGGGGTTTACAATGAGCAGTTCTTC.

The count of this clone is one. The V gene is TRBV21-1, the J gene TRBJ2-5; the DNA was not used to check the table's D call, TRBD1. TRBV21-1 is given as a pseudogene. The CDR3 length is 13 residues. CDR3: CASKGGTGETQYF. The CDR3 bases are TGTGCCAGCAAAGGGGGGACAGGGGAGACCCAGTACTTC.

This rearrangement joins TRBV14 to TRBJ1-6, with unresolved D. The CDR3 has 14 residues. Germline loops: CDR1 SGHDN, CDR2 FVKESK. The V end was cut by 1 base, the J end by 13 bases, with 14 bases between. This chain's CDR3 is CASSQALAFSPLHF. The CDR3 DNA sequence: TGTGCCAGCAGCCAAGCGCTGGCCTTTTCTCCCCTCCACTTT.

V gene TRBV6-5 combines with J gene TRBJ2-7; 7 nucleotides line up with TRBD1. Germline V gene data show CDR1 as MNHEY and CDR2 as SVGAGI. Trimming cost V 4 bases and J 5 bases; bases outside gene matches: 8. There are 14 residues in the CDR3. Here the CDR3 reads CASSLMGQGDEQYF. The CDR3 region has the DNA TGTGCCAGCAGTTTGATGGGGCAGGGGGACGAGCAGTACTTC.

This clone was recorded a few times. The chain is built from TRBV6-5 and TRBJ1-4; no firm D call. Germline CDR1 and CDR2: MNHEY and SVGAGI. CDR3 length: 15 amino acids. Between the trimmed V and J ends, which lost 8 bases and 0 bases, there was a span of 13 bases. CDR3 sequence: CASSALYTTNEKLFF. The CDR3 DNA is TGTGCCAGCTCCGCTCTCTATACAACTAATGAAAAACTGTTTTTT.

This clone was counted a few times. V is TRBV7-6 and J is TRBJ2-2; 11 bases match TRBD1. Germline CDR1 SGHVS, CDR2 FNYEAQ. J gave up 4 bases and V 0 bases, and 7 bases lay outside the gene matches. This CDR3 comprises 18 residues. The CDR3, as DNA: TGTGCCAGCAGCTTAGCACGGACAGGGGGCTGGGGCACCGGGGAGCTGTTTTTT. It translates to CASSLARTGGWGTGELFF.

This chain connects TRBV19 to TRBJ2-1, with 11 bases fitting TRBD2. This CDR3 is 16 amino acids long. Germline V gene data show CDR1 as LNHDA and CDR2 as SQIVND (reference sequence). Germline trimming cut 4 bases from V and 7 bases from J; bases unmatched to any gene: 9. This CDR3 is CASSRIAGGPRNEQFF. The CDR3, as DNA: TGTGCCAGTAGTAGAATAGCGGGAGGGCCAAGGAATGAGCAGTTCTTC.

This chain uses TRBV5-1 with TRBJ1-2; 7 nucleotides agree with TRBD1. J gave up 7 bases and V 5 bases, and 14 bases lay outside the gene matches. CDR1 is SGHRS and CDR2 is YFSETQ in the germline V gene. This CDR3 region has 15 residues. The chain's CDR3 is CASSSPGQQRGGYTF. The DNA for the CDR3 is TGCGCCAGCAGTTCTCCGGGACAGCAACGAGGTGGCTACACCTTC.

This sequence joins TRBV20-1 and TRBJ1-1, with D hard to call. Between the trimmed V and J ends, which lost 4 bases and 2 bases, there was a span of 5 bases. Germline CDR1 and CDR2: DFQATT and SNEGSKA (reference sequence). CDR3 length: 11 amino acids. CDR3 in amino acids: CSAIFNTEAFF. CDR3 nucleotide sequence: TGCAGTGCTATATTCAACACTGAAGCTTTCTTT.

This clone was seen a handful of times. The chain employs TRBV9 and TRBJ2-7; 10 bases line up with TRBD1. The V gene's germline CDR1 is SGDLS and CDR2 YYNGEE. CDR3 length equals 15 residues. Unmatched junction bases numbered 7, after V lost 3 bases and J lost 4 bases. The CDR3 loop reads CASSASGTGDYEQYF. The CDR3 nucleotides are TGTGCCAGCAGCGCCTCCGGGACAGGGGATTACGAGCAGTACTTC.

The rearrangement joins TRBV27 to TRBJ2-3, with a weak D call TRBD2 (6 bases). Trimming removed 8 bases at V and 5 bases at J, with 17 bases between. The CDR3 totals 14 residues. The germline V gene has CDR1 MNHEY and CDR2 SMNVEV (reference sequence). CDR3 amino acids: CASRRSPRGDTQYF. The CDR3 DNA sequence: TGTGCCAGCCGACGATCCCCGCGGGGAGATACGCAGTATTTT.

The CDR3 region has the DNA TGTGCCAGCACCCCTCGGGCGGGGGGGGTAGCAGTGACAGATACGCAGTATTTT. Translation: CASTPRAGGVAVTDTQYF. The V and J genes are TRBV6-8 and TRBJ2-3; 9 bases align to TRBD2. CDR1 is MNHGY and CDR2 is SAAAGT in the germline V gene. The CDR3 has 18 residues. V lost 7 bases to trimming and J lost 3 bases; unmatched junction nucleotides: 17.